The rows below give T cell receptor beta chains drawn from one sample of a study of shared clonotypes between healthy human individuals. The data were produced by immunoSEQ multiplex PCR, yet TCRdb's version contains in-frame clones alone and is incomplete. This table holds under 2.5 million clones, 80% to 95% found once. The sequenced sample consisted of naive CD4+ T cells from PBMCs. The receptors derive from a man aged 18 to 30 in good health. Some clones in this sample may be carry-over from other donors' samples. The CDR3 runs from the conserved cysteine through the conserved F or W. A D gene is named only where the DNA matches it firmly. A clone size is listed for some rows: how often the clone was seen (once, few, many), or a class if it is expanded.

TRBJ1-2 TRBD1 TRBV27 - CASSLSRGIYRGRNYGYTF TGTGCCAGCAGTTTATCGCGGGGGATTTACAGGGGCCGGAACTATGGCTACACCTTC
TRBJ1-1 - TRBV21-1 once CASSTRTENTEAFF TGTGCCAGCAGCACCCGGACAGAGAACACTGAAGCTTTCTTT
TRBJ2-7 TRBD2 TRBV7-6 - CASRPGLAGNYEQYF TGTGCCAGCAGACCGGGACTAGCGGGTAATTACGAGCAGTACTTC
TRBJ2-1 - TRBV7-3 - CASSPGAGGAAISGDNEQFF TGTGCCAGCAGCCCCGGGGCTGGGGGGGCAGCTATTAGCGGAGACAATGAGCAGTTCTTC
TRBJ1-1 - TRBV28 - CASSTLNTEAFF TGTGCCAGCAGTACATTGAACACTGAAGCTTTCTTT
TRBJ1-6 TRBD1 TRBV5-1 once CASSLVPGTGHSPLHF TGCGCCAGCAGCTTGGTCCCCGGGACAGGGCATTCACCCCTCCACTTT
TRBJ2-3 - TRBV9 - CASSGMAGARTDTQYF TGTGCCAGCAGCGGGATGGCGGGCGCGCGCACAGATACGCAGTATTTT
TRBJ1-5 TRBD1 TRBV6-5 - CASSSRTGGNQPQHF TGTGCCAGCAGTAGCCGTACAGGGGGTAATCAGCCCCAGCATTTT
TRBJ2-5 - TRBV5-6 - CASSPPVSVAQYF TGTGCCAGCAGCCCACCGGTTAGCGTGGCCCAGTACTTC
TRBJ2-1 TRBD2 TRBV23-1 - CASSHPGLAGHNEQFF TGCGCCAGCAGTCACCCGGGACTAGCGGGACACAATGAGCAGTTCTTC
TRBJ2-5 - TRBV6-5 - CASSYRVGTQYF TGTGCCAGCAGTTACAGGGTTGGTACCCAGTACTTC
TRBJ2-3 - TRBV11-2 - CASSRDAISTDTQYF TGTGCCAGCAGCCGAGACGCCATTAGCACAGATACGCAGTATTTT
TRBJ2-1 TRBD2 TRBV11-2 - CASSLDRDRLAGGFDEQFF TGTGCCAGCAGCTTAGACCGGGACAGACTAGCGGGAGGGTTCGATGAGCAGTTCTTC
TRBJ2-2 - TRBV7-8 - CASSPITNTGELFF TGTGCCAGCAGCCCCATCACGAACACCGGGGAGCTGTTTTTT
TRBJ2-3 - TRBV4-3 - CASSQDPVSGGTDTQYF TGCGCCAGCAGCCAAGATCCCGTTTCGGGGGGCACAGATACGCAGTATTTT
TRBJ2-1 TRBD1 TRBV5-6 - CASSPGTGGLRQFF TGTGCCAGCAGCCCCGGGACAGGGGGGTTGCGGCAGTTCTTC
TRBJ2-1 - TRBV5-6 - CASSLAGGGRNYNEQFF TGTGCCAGCAGCTTGGCCGGGGGCGGGAGAAACTACAATGAGCAGTTCTTC
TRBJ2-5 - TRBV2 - CASSENEGETQYF TGTGCCAGCAGTGAAAACGAGGGGGAGACCCAGTACTTC
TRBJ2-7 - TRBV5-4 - CASSRRGPAYEQYF TGTGCCAGCAGCCGTAGGGGACCAGCCTACGAGCAGTACTTC
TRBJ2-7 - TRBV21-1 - CASSKVYTPASGSPYEQYF TGTGCCAGCAGCAAAGTATACACCCCGGCTAGCGGGAGCCCCTACGAGCAGTACTTC
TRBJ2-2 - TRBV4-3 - CASSQGATANTGELFF TGCGCCAGCAGCCAAGGGGCGACAGCGAACACCGGGGAGCTGTTTTTT
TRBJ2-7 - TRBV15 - CATSRERSSYEQYF TGTGCCACCAGCAGAGAAAGAAGCTCCTACGAGCAGTACTTC
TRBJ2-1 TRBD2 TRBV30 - CAWEGSGRNNEQFF TGTGCCTGGGAAGGTAGCGGGAGGAACAATGAGCAGTTCTTC
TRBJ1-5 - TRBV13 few CASSSRPDQPQHF TGTGCCAGCAGCTCCCGCCCCGATCAGCCCCAGCATTTT
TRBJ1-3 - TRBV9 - CASSVRGNGNTIYF TGTGCCAGCAGCGTAAGAGGGAATGGAAACACCATATATTTT
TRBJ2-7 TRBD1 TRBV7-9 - CASSTGTGYYEQYF TGTGCCAGCAGCACCGGGACAGGGTACTACGAGCAGTACTTC
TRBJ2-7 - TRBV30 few CAWSVGEYPEQYF TGTGCCTGGAGCGTGGGGGAGTATCCCGAGCAGTACTTC
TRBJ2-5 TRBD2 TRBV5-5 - CASSSLAAQETQYF TGTGCCAGCAGCTCACTAGCGGCCCAAGAGACCCAGTACTTC
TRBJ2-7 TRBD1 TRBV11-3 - CASSLGRQGDEQYF TGTGCCAGCAGCTTAGGGCGTCAGGGGGACGAGCAGTACTTC
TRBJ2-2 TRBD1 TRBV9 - CASSPRGGTGSGELFF TGTGCCAGCAGCCCCAGGGGTGGGACAGGTAGCGGGGAGCTGTTTTTT
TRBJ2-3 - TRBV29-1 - CSVVTPPGSDTQYF TGCAGCGTTGTAACCCCCCCAGGTTCAGATACGCAGTATTTT
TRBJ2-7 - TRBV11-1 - CASSLTGQTRSEQYF TGTGCCAGCAGCTTAACTGGACAGACCCGCAGCGAGCAGTACTTC
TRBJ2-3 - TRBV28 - CASSSRDPRYF TGTGCCAGCAGTTCCCGGGACCCTCGGTATTTT
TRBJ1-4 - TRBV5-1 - CASSAGPRGEKLFF TGCGCCAGCAGCGCGGGACCAAGAGGTGAAAAACTGTTTTTT
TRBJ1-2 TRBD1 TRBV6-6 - CASRRDRGNYGYTF TGTGCCAGCAGACGCGACAGGGGGAACTATGGCTACACCTTC
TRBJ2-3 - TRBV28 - CASSLLAPGGAGTQYF TGTGCCAGCAGTTTATTAGCCCCTGGTGGGGCTGGTACGCAGTATTTT
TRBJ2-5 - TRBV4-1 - CASSQVAGENQYF TGCGCCAGCAGCCAAGTCGCAGGGGAAAACCAGTACTTC